These 5 T cell receptor beta chains were sequenced from one sample in a study of OX40 agonist ivuxolimab in advanced cancers. TCRdb keeps only in-frame clones here, not all; method: immunoSEQ multiplex PCR. Of about 80,000 clones listed, 80% to 90% are singletons. The source material was CD4+ or CD8+ T cells sorted from blood, sampled in a trial of the OX40 agonist ivuxolimab. These receptors were obtained from an adult with an advanced solid tumor such as melanoma, head and neck, liver or kidney cancer.

V gene TRBV18 combines with J gene TRBJ1-1; D is unresolved. V was pared by 0 bases and J by 0 bases, with 14 bases between. The CDR3 has 17 residues. The V gene's germline CDR1 is KGHSH and CDR2 LQKENI. CDR3 DNA sequence: TGTGCCAGCTCACCACCCGGTGGATTGGGGATGAACACTGAAGCTTTCTTT. Its translation is CASSPPGGLGMNTEAFF. The full variable domain, completed using reference TRBV18 and TRBJ1-1, is NAGVMQNPRHLVRRRGQEARLRCSPMKGHSHVYWYRQLPEEGLKFMVYLQKENIIDESGMPKERFSAEFPKEGPSILRIQQVVRGDSAAYFCASSPPGGLGMNTEAFFGQGTRLTVV.

The rearrangement uses TRBV30 and TRBJ1-1, with 8 bases aligning to TRBD1. The CDR3 has 13 amino acids. The junction had 6 bases not matched to a gene; V was cut back by 4 bases and J by 5 bases. Germline CDR1 is GTSNPN and CDR2 is SVGIG (reference sequence). As DNA, the CDR3 is TGTGCCTGGACCCGGGACAGGTTTACTGAAGCTTTCTTT. Translation gives CAWTRDRFTEAFF.

V is TRBV28 and J is TRBJ1-1, with D unresolved. The V end lost 4 bases, the J end lost 8 bases, and 11 bases lay between the germline ends. Germline CDR1 reads MDHEN; CDR2 reads SYDVKM. The CDR3 sequence is 12 residues long. The CDR3 spells CASSSSYGEAFF. CDR3 coding DNA: TGTGCCAGCAGTTCCTCGTATGGGGAAGCTTTCTTT. The entire variable domain, with the rest obtained from reference TRBV28 and TRBJ1-1, is as follows: DVKVTQSSRYLVKRTGEKVFLECVQDMDHENMFWYRQDPGLGLRLIYFSYDVKMKEKGDIPEGYSVSREKKERFSLILESASTNQTSMYLCASSSSYGEAFFGQGTRLTVV.

This rearrangement joins TRBV11-1 to TRBJ2-7; D gene ambiguous. Germline V gene sequence: CDR1 SGHAT, CDR2 FQDESV (reference sequence). V lost 5 bases to trimming and J lost 2 bases, with 7 bases between them. This CDR3 comprises 12 residues. As DNA, the CDR3 is TGTGCCAGCAGCCTGCATACCTACGAGCAGTACTTC. It encodes CASSLHTYEQYF.

The rearrangement links TRBV27 to TRBJ2-7; D may be TRBD1 (5 bases). The CDR3 totals 17 residues. Looked up from germline, CDR1 is MNHEY and CDR2 is SMNVEV (reference sequence). V lost 10 bases, J lost 3 bases, and 28 bases lay in between. CDR3 sequence (DNA): TGTGCCACCCCGCCAGGGCCCATCGGCTCTCCTCACTACGAGCAGTACTTC. Amino acid sequence: CATPPGPIGSPHYEQYF.